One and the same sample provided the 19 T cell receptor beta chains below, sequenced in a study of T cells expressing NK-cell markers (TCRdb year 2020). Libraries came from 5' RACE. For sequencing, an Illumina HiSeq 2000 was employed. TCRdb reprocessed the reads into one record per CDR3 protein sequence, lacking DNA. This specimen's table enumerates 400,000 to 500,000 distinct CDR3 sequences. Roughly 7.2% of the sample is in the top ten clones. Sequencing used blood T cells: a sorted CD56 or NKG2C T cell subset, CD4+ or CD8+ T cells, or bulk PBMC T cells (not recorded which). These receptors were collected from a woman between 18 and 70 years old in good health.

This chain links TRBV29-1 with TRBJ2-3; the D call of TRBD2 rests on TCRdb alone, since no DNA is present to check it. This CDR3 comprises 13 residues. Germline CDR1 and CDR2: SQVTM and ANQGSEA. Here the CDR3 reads CSVERASTDTQYF.

The CDR3 loop is CASSLLAGGGYTF. The V gene is TRBV7-3, the J gene TRBJ1-2. The CDR3 is 13 amino acids. Germline V gene lookup returns CDR1 SGHTA and CDR2 FQGTGA. Looking up the rest from reference TRBV7-3 and TRBJ1-2 gives the full variable domain: GAGVSQTPSNKVTEKGKYVELRCDPISGHTALYWYRQSLGQGPEFLIYFQGTGAADDSGLPNDRFFAVRPEGSVSTLKIQRTERGDSAVYLCASSLLAGGGYTFGSGTRLTVV.

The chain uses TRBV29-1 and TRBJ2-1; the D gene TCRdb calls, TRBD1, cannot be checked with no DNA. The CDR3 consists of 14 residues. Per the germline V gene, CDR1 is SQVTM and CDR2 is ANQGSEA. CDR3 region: CSAPDRVYYNEQFF.

CDR3 residues: CASSQEYRGGSYNEQFF. This chain connects TRBV4-2 to TRBJ2-1; TCRdb designates TRBD1, a call that cannot be tested without DNA. CDR1 and CDR2 from the germline V gene are LGHNA and YNFKEQ. CDR3 length: 17 amino acids.

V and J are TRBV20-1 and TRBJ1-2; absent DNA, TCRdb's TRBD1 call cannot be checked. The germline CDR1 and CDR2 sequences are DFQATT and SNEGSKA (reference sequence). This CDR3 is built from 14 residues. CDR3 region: CSARSGTGNYGYTF.

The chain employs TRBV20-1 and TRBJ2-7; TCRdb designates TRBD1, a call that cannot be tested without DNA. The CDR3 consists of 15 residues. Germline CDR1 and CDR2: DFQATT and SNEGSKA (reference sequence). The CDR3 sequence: CSARDNTGLSYEQYF.

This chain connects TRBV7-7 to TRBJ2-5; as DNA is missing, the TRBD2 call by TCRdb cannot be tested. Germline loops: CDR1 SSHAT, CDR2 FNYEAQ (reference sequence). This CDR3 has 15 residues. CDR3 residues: CASSPPGLQSETQYF.

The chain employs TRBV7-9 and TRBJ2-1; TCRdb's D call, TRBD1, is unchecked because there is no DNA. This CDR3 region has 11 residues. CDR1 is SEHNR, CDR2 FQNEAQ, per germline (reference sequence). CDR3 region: CASSLGQAHFF. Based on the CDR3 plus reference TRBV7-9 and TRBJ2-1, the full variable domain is DTGVSQNPRHKITKRGQNVTFRCDPISEHNRLYWYRQTLGQGPEFLTYFQNEAQLEKSRLLSDRFSAERPKGSFSTLEIQRTEQGDSAMYLCASSLGQAHFFGPGTRLTVL.

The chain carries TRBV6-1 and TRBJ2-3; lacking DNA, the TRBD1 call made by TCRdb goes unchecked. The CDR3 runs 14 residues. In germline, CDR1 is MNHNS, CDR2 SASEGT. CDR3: CASGRGGPTDTQYF.

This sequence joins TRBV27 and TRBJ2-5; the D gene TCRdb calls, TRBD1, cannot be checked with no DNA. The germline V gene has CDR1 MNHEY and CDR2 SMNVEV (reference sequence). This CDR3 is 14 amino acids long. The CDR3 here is CASSLRWGKETQYF.

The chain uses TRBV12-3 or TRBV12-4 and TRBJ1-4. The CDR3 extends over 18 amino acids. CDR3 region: CASTLGHQGGPYLEKLFF.

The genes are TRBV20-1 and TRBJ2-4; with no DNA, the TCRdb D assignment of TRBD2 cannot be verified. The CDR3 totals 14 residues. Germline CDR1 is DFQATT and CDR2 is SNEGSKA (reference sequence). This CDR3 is CSARDPAAKNIQYF.

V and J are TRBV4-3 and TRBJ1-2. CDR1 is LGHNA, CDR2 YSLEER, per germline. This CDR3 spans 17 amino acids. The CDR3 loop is CASSQDLGQLPNYGYTF.

CDR3 protein: CASSLPRTGEEGGYTF. The rearrangement joins TRBV12-3 or TRBV12-4 to TRBJ1-2; absent DNA, TCRdb's TRBD1 call cannot be checked. The CDR3 totals 16 residues.

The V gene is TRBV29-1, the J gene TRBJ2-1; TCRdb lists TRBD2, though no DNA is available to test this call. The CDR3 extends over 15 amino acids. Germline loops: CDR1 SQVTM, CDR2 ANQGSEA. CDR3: CSVVPGRASNNEQFF.

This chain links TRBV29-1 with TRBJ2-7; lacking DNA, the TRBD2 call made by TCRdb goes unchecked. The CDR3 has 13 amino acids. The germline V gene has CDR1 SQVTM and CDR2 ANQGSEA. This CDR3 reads CSVIGSKLYEQYF.

CDR3 amino acids: CATSGTGNQETQYF. The chain uses TRBV5-1 and TRBJ2-5; TCRdb reports TRBD1, a call that lacks DNA to check it against. Per the germline V gene, CDR1 is SGHRS and CDR2 is YFSETQ. The CDR3 is 14 amino acids.

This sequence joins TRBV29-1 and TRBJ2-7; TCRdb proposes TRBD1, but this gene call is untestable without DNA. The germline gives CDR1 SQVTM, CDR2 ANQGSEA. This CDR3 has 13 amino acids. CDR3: CSVVGGKTYEQYF.

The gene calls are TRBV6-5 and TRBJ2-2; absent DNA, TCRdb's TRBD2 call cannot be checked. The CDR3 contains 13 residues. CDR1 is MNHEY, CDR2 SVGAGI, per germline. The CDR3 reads CASSYGQGVSGIF.